The next 30 T cell receptor beta chains were all read from a single sample in a study of cytomegalovirus exposure and HLA in healthy donors. The PCR contained 60 Vbeta and 13 Jbeta primers. Sequencing was performed with immunoSEQ multiplex PCR; in TCRdb, only in-frame clones are kept and a portion is missing. The table shows over 150,000 clones, with 60% to 80% occurring only once. The source material was PBMCs. Receptor source: a man aged 18 to 30 in good health and CMV-seropositive.

The chain carries TRBV19 and TRBJ2-7; D is perhaps TRBD2 (5 bases). CDR3 length: 14 amino acids. Trimming removed 7 bases at V and 0 bases at J, with 13 bases between. The V gene's germline CDR1 is LNHDA and CDR2 SQIVND (reference sequence). The chain's CDR3 is CASTFGVDSYEQYF. CDR3 DNA sequence: TGTGCCAGTACCTTCGGGGTGGACTCCTACGAGCAGTACTTC.

This clone was seen a single time. The chain combines TRBV6-1 with TRBJ2-3, with D maybe TRBD2 (5 bases). This CDR3 region has 12 residues. V lost 8 bases to trimming and J lost 5 bases, with 11 bases between them. Germline-derived CDR1 and CDR2 are MNHNS and SASEGT. The CDR3 nucleotides are TGTGCCAGCCAGCTAGGAGGAGATACGCAGTATTTT. Residues: CASQLGGDTQYF.

In this sample, this clone turned up once. The chain uses TRBV29-1 and TRBJ2-1; D is undetermined. The CDR3 extends over 15 amino acids. Germline CDR1 reads SQVTM; CDR2 reads ANQGSEA. V lost 1 base, J lost 2 bases, and 12 bases lay in between. In DNA, the CDR3 is TGCAGCGTTGAAGCGGCGGATTTAGCCTACAATGAGCAGTTCTTC. It is translated as CSVEAADLAYNEQFF.

This chain uses TRBV7-9 with TRBJ1-1; TRBD1 aligns across 9 bases. In germline, CDR1 is SEHNR, CDR2 FQNEAQ (reference sequence). J was trimmed by 8 bases and V by 5 bases; bases with no gene match: 12. CDR3 size: 15 residues. The CDR3 DNA sequence: TGTGCCAGCAGCCAGGTTGACAGGGGGGTTTTGGAAGCTTTCTTT. This translates into CASSQVDRGVLEAFF.

This clone is deemed medium-sized. The chain links TRBV30 to TRBJ1-1; D perhaps matches TRBD1 (5 bases). CDR3 length equals 12 residues. The germline V and J ends were trimmed by 0 bases and 10 bases, with 12 bases remaining between them. The germline V gene encodes CDR1 GTSNPN and CDR2 SVGIG (reference sequence). The CDR3 bases are TGTGCCTGGAGTGTCGAGAGGGACTCAGCTTTCTTT. Translated: CAWSVERDSAFF. Supplemented by reference TRBV30 and TRBJ1-1, the full variable domain reads SQTIHQWPATLVQPVGSPLSLECTVEGTSNPNLYWYRQAAGRGLQLLFYSVGIGQISSEVPQNLSASRPQDRQFILSSKKLLLSDSGFYLCAWSVERDSAFFGQGTRLTVV.

V is TRBV27 and J is TRBJ2-4; 9 bases agree with TRBD1. CDR1 and CDR2 from the germline V gene are MNHEY and SMNVEV (reference sequence). The V segment lost 4 bases and the J segment 6 bases; nucleotides outside the gene matches: 4. The CDR3 covers 14 residues. DNA of the CDR3: TGTGCCAGCAGTTACGGACAGGGGTTAAACATTCAGTACTTC. Translation gives CASSYGQGLNIQYF.

V gene TRBV11-2 combines with J gene TRBJ1-4, with no clear D. The CDR3 covers 13 residues. Trimming left V 0 bases short and J 8 bases short, with 7 bases between. Germline-derived CDR1 and CDR2 are SGHAT and FQNNGV. CDR3 protein: CASSLDLREKLFF. Written as DNA, the CDR3 is TGTGCCAGCAGCTTAGATCTTAGAGAAAAACTGTTTTTT.

The V and J genes are TRBV4-2 and TRBJ1-6; no clear D. Germline loops: CDR1 LGHNA, CDR2 YNFKEQ. The ends were cut back, 0 bases at V and 7 bases at J, with 7 bases in the middle. The CDR3 covers 14 residues. CDR3 sequence: CASSQEQNNSPLHF. CDR3 DNA sequence: TGTGCCAGCAGCCAAGAACAGAACAATTCACCCCTCCACTTT.

J is TRBJ2-5 and V is TRBV19, with 12 nucleotides matching TRBD2. The J call is in doubt because the DNA end fits TRBJ2-7 better. In germline, CDR1 is LNHDA, CDR2 SQIVND (reference sequence). The CDR3 spans 16 residues. This CDR3 reads CASSMTSGSSLSEQYF. In DNA form, the CDR3 reads TGTGCCAGTAGTATGACTAGCGGGAGCTCACTGAGCGAGCAGTACTTC.

This chain links TRBV11-2 with TRBJ2-7; 10 nucleotides match TRBD1. The V gene's germline CDR1 is SGHAT and CDR2 FQNNGV. This CDR3 is built from 16 residues. The ends lost 2 bases at V and 6 bases at J; junction bases unmatched: 10. DNA for the CDR3: TGTGCCAGCAGCTTACGTATTTGGGACAGGGGCCCCGAGCAGTACTTC. This sequence encodes CASSLRIWDRGPEQYF.

This clone was seen a few times. The rearrangement links TRBV11-1 to TRBJ1-4, with 12 bases fitting TRBD1. Losses at the gene ends were 4 bases for V and 5 bases for J; bases not matched to a gene: 14. Germline CDR1 is SGHAT and CDR2 is FQDESV (reference sequence). The CDR3 is 19 residues long. The CDR3 region has the DNA TGTGCCAGCAGCTCGTTGGGACAGGGGGCGCAAGTAGTCAATGAAAAACTGTTTTTT. Translation: CASSSLGQGAQVVNEKLFF.

A single count supports this clone. The chain links TRBV15 to TRBJ2-1; 13 bases match TRBD2. V was pared by 1 base and J by 3 bases, with 0 bases of the junction left unmatched. Looked up from germline, CDR1 is LNHNV and CDR2 is YYDKDF (reference sequence). This CDR3 has 16 residues. CDR3 in DNA: TGTGCCACCAGCAGAGGGACTAGCGGGGGCTACAATGAGCAGTTCTTC. Amino acids: CATSRGTSGGYNEQFF. The full variable domain, in which reference TRBV15 and TRBJ2-1 provide the parts outside the CDR3, is DAMVIQNPRYQVTQFGKPVTLSCSQTLNHNVMYWYQQKSSQAPKLLFHYYDKDFNNEADTPDNFQSRRPNTSFCFLDIRSPGLGDTAMYLCATSRGTSGGYNEQFFGPGTRLTVL.

The rearrangement uses TRBV7-9 and TRBJ1-2, with 7 nucleotides matching TRBD1. CDR1 is SEHNR and CDR2 is FQNEAQ in the germline V gene (reference sequence). The ends lost 3 bases at V and 5 bases at J; junction bases unmatched: 3. There are 13 residues in the CDR3. The CDR3 loop reads CASSFSGGYGYTF. Here the CDR3 DNA reads TGTGCCAGCAGCTTCTCAGGGGGTTATGGCTACACCTTC.

V is TRBV6-1 and J is TRBJ2-5, with 7 bases identical to TRBD2. The CDR3 runs 14 residues. Germline V gene data show CDR1 as MNHNS and CDR2 as SASEGT. V lost 8 bases, J lost 1 base, and 7 bases stayed unmatched. The CDR3 sequence is CASASLAVQETQYF. The CDR3 bases are TGTGCCAGCGCTAGTCTAGCGGTCCAAGAGACCCAGTACTTC.

The genes are TRBV4-1 and TRBJ2-1, with D possibly being TRBD2 (5 bases). The germline V and J ends were trimmed by 4 bases and 14 bases, with 21 bases remaining between them. Germline values: CDR1 MGHRA, CDR2 YSYEKL. The CDR3 sequence is 14 residues long. CDR3 bases: TGCGCCAGCAGCCCACCTAGCCTACCCGTGCGGAAGTTCTTC. Encoded protein: CASSPPSLPVRKFF.

In this sample, this clone turned up a few times. The rearrangement uses TRBV2 and TRBJ1-6; 7 positions agree with TRBD1. V dropped 5 bases and J dropped 6; count of bases not matched to a gene: 1. Looked up from germline, CDR1 is SNHLY and CDR2 is FYNNEI. This CDR3 contains 13 residues. CDR3 nucleotide sequence: TGTGCCAGCAGTAGGGACAGTAATTCACCCCTCCACTTT. This sequence encodes CASSRDSNSPLHF.

The V gene is TRBV5-5, the J gene TRBJ1-1; D might be TRBD1 (5 bases). The CDR3 length is 14 residues. CDR1 and CDR2 from the germline V gene are SGHKS and YYEKEE (reference sequence). The V and J ends lost 4 bases and 4 bases respectively, with 14 bases between them. The CDR3 spells CASSTLRGGTEAFF. CDR3 DNA: TGTGCCAGCAGCACCCTCCGGGGGGGCACTGAAGCTTTCTTT.

This clone came up once. The V and J genes are TRBV27 and TRBJ1-2; no definite D call. The CDR3 is 13 residues long. From germline, CDR1 is MNHEY and CDR2 SMNVEV (reference sequence). V was pared by 0 bases and J by 8 bases, with 10 bases between. CDR3 sequence (DNA): TGTGCCAGCAGTTTATCGGCCGGCGGGGGCTACACCTTC. Translation gives CASSLSAGGGYTF.

The count of this clone is one. V usage is TRBV11-2 and J usage is TRBJ2-7; 9 bases are a match to TRBD2. The V segment lost 1 base and the J segment 3 bases; nucleotides outside the gene matches: 7. CDR1 and CDR2 (germline): SGHAT, FQNNGV. This CDR3 is built from 16 residues. The CDR3 coding sequence is TGTGCCAGCAGCTTAGGGCAGGGACTAGCACGCTACGAGCAGTACTTC. Amino acids: CASSLGQGLARYEQYF.

This chain joins TRBV18 and TRBJ2-1, with D maybe TRBD1 (5 bases). Germline-derived CDR1 and CDR2 are KGHSH and LQKENI. This CDR3 has 13 amino acids. Trimming shortened V by 3 bases and J by 3 bases, and 6 bases separated the two germline ends. The CDR3 coding sequence is TGTGCCAGCTCACCCCAGGGCTACAATGAGCAGTTCTTC. This translates into CASSPQGYNEQFF.

V gene TRBV11-2 combines with J gene TRBJ1-4; 9 positions match TRBD1. Trimming at V came to 5 bases and at J to 7 bases, leaving 5 bases not matched to a gene. The germline V gene has CDR1 SGHAT and CDR2 FQNNGV. The CDR3 extends over 14 amino acids. The CDR3 is CASSHRGLGEKLFF. DNA for the CDR3: TGTGCCAGCAGCCACAGGGGGCTCGGTGAAAAACTGTTTTTT.

This sequence joins TRBV18 and TRBJ1-4, with 8 nucleotides matching TRBD1. In germline, CDR1 is KGHSH, CDR2 LQKENI. V was clipped by 3 bases and J by 8 bases; unmatched bases: 5. CDR3 length: 14 amino acids. CDR3 amino acids: CASSPGQDLEKLFF. The CDR3 DNA reads TGTGCCAGCTCACCGGGACAGGACCTCGAAAAACTGTTTTTT.

The chain uses TRBV10-3 and TRBJ2-7; 7 nucleotides match TRBD1. V trimming: 6 bases; J trimming: 2 bases; junction bases outside the gene matches: 7. Germline lookup yields CDR1 ENHRY and CDR2 SYGVKD. This CDR3 contains 14 residues. The CDR3 nucleotides are TGTGCCATCAGCGACCTACAGGGGACCTACGAGCAGTACTTC. Its translation: CAISDLQGTYEQYF.

V gene TRBV7-9 combines with J gene TRBJ1-2; maybe TRBD1 (6 bases). The length of the CDR3 is 14 residues. Germline loops: CDR1 SEHNR, CDR2 FQNEAQ (reference sequence). V shed 1 base and J shed 7 bases, with 13 bases lying between them. CDR3 in amino acids: CASSLEVQGFGYTF. The CDR3 DNA reads TGTGCCAGCAGCTTAGAAGTCCAGGGGTTTGGCTACACCTTC.

The chain uses TRBV6-4 and TRBJ2-7, with a tentative D call TRBD2 (6 bases). Germline CDR1 is MRHNA and CDR2 is SNTAGT. This CDR3 has 14 residues. Trimming cost V 10 bases and J 2 bases, with 18 bases left between them. The CDR3 DNA follows: TGTGCCATCCCCGCGGGAAAAGGAACCTACGAGCAGTACTTC. This gives the protein CAIPAGKGTYEQYF.

J is TRBJ2-5 and V is TRBV7-2; 7 bases match TRBD1. Germline V gives CDR1 SGHTA, CDR2 FQGNSA. There are 15 residues in the CDR3. With V trimmed by 1 base and J by 5 bases, 7 bases remained unmatched. The CDR3: CASSLESGRGETQYF. The CDR3 DNA follows: TGTGCCAGCAGCTTAGAGTCCGGCAGGGGGGAGACCCAGTACTTC.

This chain joins TRBV6-5 and TRBJ1-6, with TRBD1 identical over 8 bases. The CDR3 spans 15 residues. From germline, CDR1 is MNHEY and CDR2 SVGAGI. Trimming cost V 10 bases and J 0 bases; bases outside gene matches: 5. In DNA, the CDR3 is TGTGCCACTCAGGGGGCGGGCTCCTATAATTCACCCCTCCACTTT. It codes for CATQGAGSYNSPLHF.

The chain couples TRBV7-6 to TRBJ1-5, with a possible D match to TRBD1 (6 bases). V was shortened by 5 bases and J by 7 bases, with 21 bases between the two germline ends. The germline V gene encodes CDR1 SGHVS and CDR2 FNYEAQ. The CDR3 is 16 residues long. In DNA, the CDR3 is TGTGCCAGCAGCCCGGGGCCAGGGGCGGTCAACCAGCCCCAGCATTTT. Its protein is CASSPGPGAVNQPQHF.

The rearrangement uses TRBV18 and TRBJ2-3; D not resolved. The CDR3 extends over 15 amino acids. Germline-derived CDR1 and CDR2 are KGHSH and LQKENI. The V end was cut by 5 bases, the J end by 0 bases, with 12 bases between. The CDR3 DNA follows: TGTGCCAGCTCAGGGCTCGAACGGAGCACAGATACGCAGTATTTT. This encodes CASSGLERSTDTQYF.

The chain carries TRBV19 and TRBJ2-7, with a weak D call TRBD2 (5 bases). V was clipped by 2 bases and J by 2 bases, with 13 bases between them. The germline V gene encodes CDR1 LNHDA and CDR2 SQIVND (reference sequence). The CDR3 runs 15 residues. CDR3 region: CASSIKADLTYEQYF. DNA of the CDR3: TGTGCCAGTAGTATAAAAGCGGATCTTACCTACGAGCAGTACTTC.